A selection of T cell receptor beta chains follows, all from one sample in a study of shared clonotypes between healthy human individuals. Sequencing used immunoSEQ multiplex PCR; TCRdb keeps in-frame clones, though not all of them. Of more than 2,000,000 clones listed, approximately 92% are singletons. The sample taken for sequencing was naive CD4+ T cells sorted from blood. All receptors derive from a man younger than 35 in good health. The CDR3 runs from the conserved cysteine through the conserved F or W. D genes are given only for firm matches. Some rows have no size entry. The others give once, few or many, or a class for an expanded clone.

TRBV11-2,TRBJ2-7,NA,NA,TGTGCCAGCAGCTTGATCCGCATCGGGCGGGTTTCCTACGAGCAGTACTTC,CASSLIRIGRVSYEQYF
TRBV28,TRBJ1-2,few,TRBD1,TGTGCCAGCAGTTTCGGGACAGGGGGCTATGGCTACACCTTC,CASSFGTGGYGYTF
TRBV19,TRBJ2-7,few,TRBD2,TGTGCCAGTAGTATTTCTAGCGGGAGGGCCGTGTACGAGCAGTACTTC,CASSISSGRAVYEQYF
TRBV11-2,TRBJ1-4,NA,NA,TGTGCCAGCAGGCCCTTGGGAGCAACTAATGAAAAACTGTTTTTT,CASRPLGATNEKLFF
TRBV5-1,TRBJ2-3,NA,TRBD1,TGCGCCAGCTCAACGACAGGGGGCTTTGGTAGCACAGATACGCAGTATTTT,CASSTTGGFGSTDTQYF
TRBV6-1,TRBJ2-3,NA,TRBD2,TGTGCCAGCAGTGATAGCGGGAGCCCCACAGATACGCAGTATTTT,CASSDSGSPTDTQYF
TRBV2,TRBJ2-1,NA,TRBD1,TGTGCCAGCAGCCTAGACAGGGCGGCCTACAATGAGCAGTTCTTC,CASSLDRAAYNEQFF
TRBV5-4,TRBJ2-5,NA,TRBD1,TGTGCCAGCAGCTTGGCATCAGGGGGCGGCACCCAGTACTTC,CASSLASGGGTQYF
TRBV28,TRBJ2-5,NA,TRBD1,TGTGCCAGCCGGGACAGCCCTCAAGAGACCCAGTACTTC,CASRDSPQETQYF
TRBV7-3,TRBJ2-5,NA,NA,TGTGCCAGCAGTATAGGTGGTCAAGAGACCCAGTACTTC,CASSIGGQETQYF
TRBV10-1,TRBJ2-7,once,TRBD2,TGCGCCAGCAGTGAGATGCGACTAAGCGGGGGCGTAAGCTACGAGCAGTACTTC,CASSEMRLSGGVSYEQYF
TRBV13,TRBJ2-3,once,TRBD2,TGTGCCAGCAGCTCTGGACTAGCGGGGCTGGATACGCAGTATTTT,CASSSGLAGLDTQYF
TRBV6-4,TRBJ2-1,NA,NA,TGTGCCAGCAGGCAGAGGGGGGAGTACAATGAGCAGTTCTTC,CASRQRGEYNEQFF
TRBV19,TRBJ2-7,once,TRBD2,TGTGCCAGTAGTAGGGGACTAGCGTACGAGCAGTACTTC,CASSRGLAYEQYF
TRBV4-2,TRBJ2-5,NA,NA,TGTGCCAGCAGCCAAATTAATCAGGGGGGGCGCCAAGAGACCCAGTACTTC,CASSQINQGGRQETQYF
TRBV9,TRBJ2-5,NA,TRBD2,TGTGCCAGCAGGAAGGTTGCGGGAGAGAGTGGGGAGACCCAGTACTTC,CASRKVAGESGETQYF
TRBV5-5,TRBJ1-1,NA,NA,TGTGCCAGCAGCTTGGATTGGGGCAGGACTGAAGCTTTCTTT,CASSLDWGRTEAFF
TRBV7-2,TRBJ1-5,NA,NA,TGTGCCAGCAGCTCAACGGGCGGAGATCAGCCCCAGCATTTT,CASSSTGGDQPQHF
TRBV21-1,TRBJ1-2,NA,NA,TGTGCCAGCCCAGCTTTGCTCGGGAACTATGGCTACACCTTC,CASPALLGNYGYTF
TRBV7-8,TRBJ1-2,NA,NA,TGTGCCAGCAGCTTAGAGGGGGGGGTAAGCTATGGCTACACCTTC,CASSLEGGVSYGYTF
TRBV27,TRBJ1-1,NA,NA,TGTGCCAGCAGTTCCATTCAGGGGAGGGGGACTGAAGCTTTCTTT,CASSSIQGRGTEAFF
TRBV5-1,TRBJ2-6,NA,NA,TGCGCCAGCAGCTTGGTGGGGACAATGACCTCTGGGGCCAACGTCCTGACTTTC,CASSLVGTMTSGANVLTF
TRBV14,TRBJ2-7,NA,NA,TGTGCCAGCACACGAGGGGGTCAATACGAGCAGTACTTC,CASTRGGQYEQYF
TRBV7-2,TRBJ1-2,NA,NA,TGTGCCAGCAGTTCGCAGACTGGGGGCGGGAGTGGCTACACCTTC,CASSSQTGGGSGYTF
TRBV4-3,TRBJ2-2,NA,TRBD2,TGCGCCAGCAGCCGAGTACTAGCGGGAGGGAACACCGGGGAGCTGTTTTTT,CASSRVLAGGNTGELFF
TRBV5-6,TRBJ2-1,NA,TRBD2,TGTGCCAGCAGCTTGGAGAGCGGGGGGGCCCTTGCGGGGAATGAGCAGTTCTTC,CASSLESGGALAGNEQFF
TRBV18,TRBJ1-1,once,TRBD1,TGTGCCAGCACCCGGGGACAGCGGAACACTGAAGCTTTCTTT,CASTRGQRNTEAFF
TRBV30,TRBJ2-7,NA,TRBD1,TGTGCCTGCCGGGACAGGTTTTACGAGCAGTACTTC,CACRDRFYEQYF
TRBV10-3,TRBJ1-2,NA,NA,TGTGCCATCAGTACTGACAGCACCTATGGCTACACCTTC,CAISTDSTYGYTF
TRBV18,TRBJ1-2,NA,TRBD1,TGTGCCAGCTCACCACTAGCAGGGGGTGGCTACACCTTC,CASSPLAGGGYTF
TRBV11-3,TRBJ1-1,NA,NA,TGTGCCAGCAGCCCAGGGGAGGGGAACACTGAAGCTTTCTTT,CASSPGEGNTEAFF
TRBV2,TRBJ2-3,NA,NA,TGTGCCAGCAGGTACACAGATACGCAGTATTTT,CASRYTDTQYF
TRBV6-5,TRBJ2-5,NA,NA,TGTGCCAGCAGTTACTCGTGGGCCGGGGAGACCCAGTACTTC,CASSYSWAGETQYF
TRBV5-1,TRBJ1-1,NA,NA,TGCGCCAGCAGCCTGCCGGACAGGAACACTGAAGCTTTCTTT,CASSLPDRNTEAFF
TRBV10-3,TRBJ2-7,NA,NA,TGTGCCATCAGTGGCAGGGAATCCTACGAGCAGTACTTC,CAISGRESYEQYF
TRBV19,TRBJ2-3,once,NA,TGTGCCAGTAGTATCGGAGGAATGGCGGGGAGCACAGATACGCAGTATTTT,CASSIGGMAGSTDTQYF
TRBV30,TRBJ1-1,NA,NA,TGTGCCTGGAGTTCGCAGGTGAACACTGAAGCTTTCTTT,CAWSSQVNTEAFF
TRBV19,TRBJ2-6,NA,TRBD1,TGTGCCAGCCAGAGGCGGGACAGGGGGCTTGGGGCCAACGTCCTGACTTTC,CASQRRDRGLGANVLTF
TRBV5-4,TRBJ2-7,NA,NA,TGTGCCAGCAGCTTCAGTTTGGGGGCCAACTCCTACGAGCAGTACTTC,CASSFSLGANSYEQYF
TRBV5-4,TRBJ2-3,NA,NA,TGTGCCAGCAGCTCGCCAGTCACAGATACGCAGTATTTT,CASSSPVTDTQYF
TRBV7-3,TRBJ2-2,NA,NA,TGTGCCAGCAGCTTAAGCGGTCCGGAGGGATCCGGGGAGCTGTTTTTT,CASSLSGPEGSGELFF
TRBV28,TRBJ2-1,NA,TRBD1,TGTGCCAGCAGTTTGCCATGGGAGAGGGGGCGTCGGAATGAGCAGTTCTTC,CASSLPWERGRRNEQFF
TRBV12-5,TRBJ2-1,once,NA,TGTGCTAGTGGTTTGGCCCCCTGGGAGCGGGCCTACAATGAGCAGTTCTTC,CASGLAPWERAYNEQFF
TRBV6-5,TRBJ2-6,NA,NA,TGTGCCAGCTTACTTGCTGGGGCCAACGTCCTGACTTTC,CASLLAGANVLTF
TRBV14,TRBJ2-3,NA,NA,TGTGCCAGCAGCGTAGTGGGGGGTAATTCCCCAGATACGCAGTATTTT,CASSVVGGNSPDTQYF
TRBV18,TRBJ2-5,NA,TRBD2,TGTGCCAGCTCACCACGGGGGACTAGCGGGATTGGAGAGACCCAGTACTTC,CASSPRGTSGIGETQYF
TRBV19,TRBJ1-4,NA,TRBD1,TGTGCCAGTAGTCCCGGACAGGGGAGGAATGAAAAACTGTTTTTT,CASSPGQGRNEKLFF
TRBV4-1,TRBJ2-3,NA,TRBD1,TGCGCCAGCAGCCAAGATTGGGCGACAGGGGGGCGCACAGATACGCAGTATTTT,CASSQDWATGGRTDTQYF
TRBV5-6,TRBJ2-1,NA,NA,TGTGCCAGCAGCCCGTTTAGCTCCTACAATGAGCAGTTCTTC,CASSPFSSYNEQFF
TRBV6-5,TRBJ1-1,NA,NA,TGTGCCAGCAGGCCCAGTGGGGGCACTGAAGCTTTCTTT,CASRPSGGTEAFF
TRBV6-6,TRBJ1-2,once,NA,TGTGCCAGCAGTTACGCGGGGGCTGGTTGGTATGGCTACACCTTC,CASSYAGAGWYGYTF
TRBV4-1,TRBJ2-4,NA,NA,TGCGCCAGCAGCCAAGATAACTTACTGGGAAACATTCAGTACTTC,CASSQDNLLGNIQYF
TRBV2,TRBJ2-7,NA,NA,TGTGCCAGCACCCAGGGGGCGGGGGGATCCTACGAGCAGTACTTC,CASTQGAGGSYEQYF
TRBV5-4,TRBJ2-3,NA,NA,TGTGCCAGCAGCCGCGAACTAGCTAGCACAGATACGCAGTATTTT,CASSRELASTDTQYF
TRBV5-4,TRBJ2-3,NA,TRBD1,TGTGCCAGCAGCTCGAGACAGGGCTCGGATACGCAGTATTTT,CASSSRQGSDTQYF